Listed below are T cell receptor beta chains from one sample, sequenced in a study of T-cell reconstitution after alpha-beta-depleted transplantation in children. TCRdb redid the calling of the PCR reads with MiXCR, one entry per CDR3 protein. This table holds about 230,000 distinct CDR3 sequences, more than 10% found once. This material consisted of PBMCs from the stem cell graft donor, taken from the stem cell graft. The receptors here all came from a human donor who donated a stem cell graft to a child with acute lymphoblastic leukemia. The CDR3 runs from the conserved cysteine through the conserved F or W. D genes are given only for firm matches. The size of a clone is reported for some rows only, either as once, few or many, or as a class for expanded clones.

cdr3_length	v_call	j_call	clone_size	d_call	cdr3_nt	cdr3_aa
14	TRBV6-2/TRBV6-3	TRBJ1-5	NA	TRBD1	TGTGCCAGCAGGGGACAGGGTAGCAATCAGCCCCAGCATTTT	CASRGQGSNQPQHF
14	TRBV29-1	TRBJ2-7	many	NA	TGCAGCGTTGAAGTCGTGGGACGCCCTTACGAGCAGTACTTC	CSVEVVGRPYEQYF
12	TRBV12-3/TRBV12-4	TRBJ1-1	many	NA	TGTGCCAGCAGTCCCTTTGAGGGGAGGGCTTTCTTT	CASSPFEGRAFF
15	TRBV4-3	TRBJ2-2	many	NA	TGCGCCAGCAGCCAAGATTCGGGATTTGGGGGTTGGTTGTTTTTT	CASSQDSGFGGWLFF
14	TRBV20-1	TRBJ1-1	many	NA	TGCAGTGCTAGCATAGGGGGTAGAAACACTGAAGCTTTCTTT	CSASIGGRNTEAFF
14	TRBV29-1	TRBJ2-1	many	TRBD2	TGCAGCGTCCCCCCCGGGGGGTTCTACAATGAGCAGTTCTTC	CSVPPGGFYNEQFF
15	TRBV5-1	TRBJ2-7	many	TRBD2	TGCGCCAGCAGCCCCATGACTAGCGGGACCTACGAGCAGTACTTC	CASSPMTSGTYEQYF
19	TRBV7-2	TRBJ2-2	NA	NA	TGTGCCAGCAGCTTAGCTGGGGGGTCGCTTGACCCGAACACCGGGGAGCTGTTTTTT	CASSLAGGSLDPNTGELFF
15	TRBV30	TRBJ1-1	many	NA	TGTGCCTGGAGTCGGCCCCCGGGACGGGAGGAGAAAGCTTTCTTT	CAWSRPPGREEKAFF
16	TRBV7-9	TRBJ2-4	many	TRBD2	TGTGCCAGCAGCTTCCCCGGACTAGCGGGGAAAAACATTCAGTACTTC	CASSFPGLAGKNIQYF
14	TRBV7-9	TRBJ2-5	many	NA	TGTGCCAGCAGTACCGACAGGACAGTGGAGACCCAGTACTTC	CASSTDRTVETQYF
15	TRBV7-2	TRBJ1-1	many	NA	TGTGCCAGCAGCCCGACCGTCGGGGGGGCAACTGAAGCTTTCTTT	CASSPTVGGATEAFF
14	TRBV3-1	TRBJ1-2	many	NA	TGTGCCAGCAGCCAAGAAAGCAGTAACTATGGCTACACCTTC	CASSQESSNYGYTF
13	TRBV5-1	TRBJ2-7	many	TRBD1	TGCGCCAGCAGCTTGGTGGGACAGGCAGAGCAGTACTTC	CASSLVGQAEQYF
14	TRBV7-9	TRBJ2-5	many	TRBD1	TGTGCCAGCATCCCCCGGGACAGCAAAGAGACCCAGTACTTC	CASIPRDSKETQYF
16	TRBV20-1	TRBJ1-5	many	NA	TGCAGTGCTCCCCGGCCCGACGGCAGCCGAGGGTGGCCCCAGCATTTT	CSAPRPDGSRGWPQHF
14	TRBV20-1	TRBJ2-5	many	NA	TGCAGTGCTAGGATTCCAGGTTCCCAAGAGACCCAGTACTTC	CSARIPGSQETQYF
13	TRBV29-1	TRBJ2-5	many	NA	TGCAGCGTTGACCTCGGACAGAGGGAGACCCAGTACTTC	CSVDLGQRETQYF
12	TRBV28	TRBJ2-5	many	TRBD1	TGTGCCAGCAAAGGACAGGGAGAGACCCAGTACTTC	CASKGQGETQYF